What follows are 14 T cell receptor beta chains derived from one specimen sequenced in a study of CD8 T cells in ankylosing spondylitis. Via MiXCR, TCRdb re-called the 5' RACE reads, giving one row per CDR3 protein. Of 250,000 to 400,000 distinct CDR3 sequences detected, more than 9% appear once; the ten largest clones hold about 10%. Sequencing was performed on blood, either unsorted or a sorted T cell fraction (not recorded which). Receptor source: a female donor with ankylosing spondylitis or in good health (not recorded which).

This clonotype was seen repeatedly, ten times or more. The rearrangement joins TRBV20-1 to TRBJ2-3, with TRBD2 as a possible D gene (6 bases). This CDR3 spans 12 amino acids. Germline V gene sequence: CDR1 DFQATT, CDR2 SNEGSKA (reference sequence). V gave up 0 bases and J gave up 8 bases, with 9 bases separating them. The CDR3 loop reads CSARDPGVTQYF. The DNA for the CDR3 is TGCAGTGCTAGAGATCCGGGGGTTACGCAGTATTTT.

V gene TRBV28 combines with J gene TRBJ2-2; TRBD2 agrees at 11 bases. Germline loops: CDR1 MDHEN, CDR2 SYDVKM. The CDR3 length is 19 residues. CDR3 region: CVSSPHSIGLAGNTGELFF. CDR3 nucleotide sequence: TGTGTCAGTTCCCCACATTCGATCGGACTAGCGGGGAACACCGGGGAGCTGTTTTTT.

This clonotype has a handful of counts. The CDR3 is CASSPGWFTDTQYF. The CDR3 nucleotides are TGTGCCAGCTCACCGGGTTGGTTTACAGATACGCAGTATTTT. The chain employs TRBV18 and TRBJ2-3; D call uncertain. In germline, CDR1 is KGHSH, CDR2 LQKENI. Between the trimmed V and J ends, which lost 3 bases and 3 bases, there was a span of 10 bases. This CDR3 contains 14 residues.

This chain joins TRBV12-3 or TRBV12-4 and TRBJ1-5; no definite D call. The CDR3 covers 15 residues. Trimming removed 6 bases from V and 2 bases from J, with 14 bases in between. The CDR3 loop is CASSPELAGNQPQHF. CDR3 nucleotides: TGTGCCAGCAGCCCGGAGCTTGCTGGCAATCAGCCCCAGCATTTT.

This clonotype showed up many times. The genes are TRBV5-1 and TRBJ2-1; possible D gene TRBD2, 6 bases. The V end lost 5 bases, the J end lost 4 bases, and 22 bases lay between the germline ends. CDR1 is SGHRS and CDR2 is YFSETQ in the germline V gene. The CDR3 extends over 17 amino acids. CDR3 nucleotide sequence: TGCGCCAGCAGTTACTTGGGAGCCGGGACTTCTTACAATGAGCAGTTCTTC. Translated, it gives CASSYLGAGTSYNEQFF. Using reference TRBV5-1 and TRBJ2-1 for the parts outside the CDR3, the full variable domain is KAGVTQTPRYLIKTRGQQVTLSCSPISGHRSVSWYQQTPGQGLQFLFEYFSETQRNKGNFPGRFSGRQFSNSRSEMNVSTLELGDSALYLCASSYLGAGTSYNEQFFGPGTRLTVL.

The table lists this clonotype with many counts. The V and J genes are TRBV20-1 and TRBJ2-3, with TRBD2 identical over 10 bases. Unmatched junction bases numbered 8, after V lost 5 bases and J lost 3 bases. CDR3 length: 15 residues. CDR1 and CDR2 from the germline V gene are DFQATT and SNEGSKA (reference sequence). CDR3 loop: CSALGLAGVTDTQYF. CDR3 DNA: TGCAGTGCTCTCGGGCTAGCGGGGGTGACAGATACGCAGTATTTT.

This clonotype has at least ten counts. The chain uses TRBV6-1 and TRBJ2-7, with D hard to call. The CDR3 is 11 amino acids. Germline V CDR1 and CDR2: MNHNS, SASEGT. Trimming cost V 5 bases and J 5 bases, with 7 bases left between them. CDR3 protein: CASSRSNEQYF. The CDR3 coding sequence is TGTGCCAGCAGTCGGAGCAACGAGCAGTACTTC.

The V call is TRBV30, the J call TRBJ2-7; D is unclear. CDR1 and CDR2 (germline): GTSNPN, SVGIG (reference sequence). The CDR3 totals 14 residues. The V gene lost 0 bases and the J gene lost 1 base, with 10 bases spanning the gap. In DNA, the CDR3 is TGTGCCTGGAGTGTATCAGGAATGTCCTACGAGCAGTACTTC. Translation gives CAWSVSGMSYEQYF.

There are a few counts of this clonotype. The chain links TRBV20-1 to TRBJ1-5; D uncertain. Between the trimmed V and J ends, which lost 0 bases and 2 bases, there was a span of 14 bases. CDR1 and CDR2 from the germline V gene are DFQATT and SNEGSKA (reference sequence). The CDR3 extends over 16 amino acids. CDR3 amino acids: CSARDAVGSGNQPQHF. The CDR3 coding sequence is TGCAGTGCTAGAGATGCGGTGGGTTCGGGCAATCAGCCCCAGCATTTT.

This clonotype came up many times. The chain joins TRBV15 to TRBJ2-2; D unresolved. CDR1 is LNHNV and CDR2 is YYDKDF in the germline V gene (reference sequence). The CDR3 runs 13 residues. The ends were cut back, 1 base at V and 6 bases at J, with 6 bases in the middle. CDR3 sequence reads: CATSRGSPGELFF. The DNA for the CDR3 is TGTGCCACCAGCAGAGGCTCTCCCGGGGAGCTGTTTTTT. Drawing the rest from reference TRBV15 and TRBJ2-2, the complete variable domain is DAMVIQNPRYQVTQFGKPVTLSCSQTLNHNVMYWYQQKSSQAPKLLFHYYDKDFNNEADTPDNFQSRRPNTSFCFLDIRSPGLGDTAMYLCATSRGSPGELFFGEGSRLTVL.

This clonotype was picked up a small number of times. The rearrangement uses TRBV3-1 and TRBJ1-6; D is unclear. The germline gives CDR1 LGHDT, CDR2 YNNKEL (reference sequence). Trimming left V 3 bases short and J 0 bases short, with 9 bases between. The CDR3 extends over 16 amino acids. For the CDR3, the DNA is TGTGCCAGCAGCCAGAGACACAACTCCTATAATTCACCCCTCCACTTT. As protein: CASSQRHNSYNSPLHF.

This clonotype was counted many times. The CDR3: CASSLSSGRASTDTQYF. Written as DNA, the CDR3 is TGTGCCAGCAGTTTAAGTAGCGGGAGGGCGAGCACAGATACGCAGTATTTT. This chain connects TRBV28 to TRBJ2-3; TRBD2 matches 11 bases. CDR3 size: 17 residues. Unmatched junction bases numbered 4, after V lost 2 bases and J lost 0 bases. Germline V lookup: CDR1 MDHEN, CDR2 SYDVKM.

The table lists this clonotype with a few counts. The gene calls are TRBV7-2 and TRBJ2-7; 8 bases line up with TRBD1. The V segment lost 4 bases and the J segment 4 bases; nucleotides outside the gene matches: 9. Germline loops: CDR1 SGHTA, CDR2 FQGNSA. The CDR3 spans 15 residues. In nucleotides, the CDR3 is TGTGCCAGCAGCTCCGCTAGGACAGGGAATTACGAGCAGTACTTC. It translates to CASSSARTGNYEQYF.

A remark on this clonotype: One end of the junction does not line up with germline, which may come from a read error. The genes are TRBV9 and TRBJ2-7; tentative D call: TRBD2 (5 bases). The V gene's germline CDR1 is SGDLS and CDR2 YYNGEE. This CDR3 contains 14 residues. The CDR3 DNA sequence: TGTGCCAGCAGCGTAGCGGCGGGTCAGTACGAGGAGTACTTC. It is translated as CASSVAAGQYEEYF.